This T cell receptor (beta chain) was found in a study of blood T cell repertoires in COVID-19 (dated by TCRdb to 2018 to 2021). General notes on the study: Samples covering the acute and convalescent phases of COVID-19 were provided by collaborators in the United States, Italy and Spain. Where HLA class I and class II types were available, the types were taken from metadata supplied by the sample provider, not from assay-based typing. Subjects who had been exposed to COVID-19, were actively infected with it, or had recovered from it provided the deeply sampled blood TCRbeta repertoires that made up the dataset. The samples were drawn from the first 160 participants of the ongoing ImmuneRACE study and from roughly 1,300 subjects provided by 6 global collaborators. The material from the prospective study consisted of cDNA or gDNA derived from T cells, B-cell-depleted T cells, or PBMCs. The repertoires were released in a freely available public database meant as a resource for research on the immune response to SARS-CoV-2. Nearly every sample came with metadata listing a de-identified subject ID, COVID-19 status, age in years and sex.

The collaborating institutions used their own protocols to collect whole blood in K2EDTA tubes. Collaborator samples were shipped for TCRbeta analysis as frozen whole blood, isolated PBMCs, or DNA extracted from either sample type. The germline V gene (reference sequence) supplies CDR1 LNHNV and CDR2 YYDKDF. V sheds 5 bases and J sheds 2 bases, leaving 10 bases between their ends. The CDR3 spans 14 residues, from the cysteine through the phenylalanine. Solely the CDR3 DNA is kept, with 42 bases framed from the first base. Results the study describes overall, beyond this receptor: How much clinical and demographic metadata was included differed by source and by participant, and the metadata was provided uncurated.

The immunoSEQ Assay, a bias-controlled multiplex PCR, was used to amplify TCRbeta CDR3 regions from genomic DNA. Per the source publication's procedure: The number of nucleated cells in each sample was estimated by amplification of reference gene primers within the assay. Sequence reads were collapsed and filtered to measure the absolute abundance of every unique TCRbeta CDR3 rearrangement. For each sample, productive Simpson clonality was calculated as the square root of Simpson's diversity index over productive rearrangements. TCRdb provides this immuneACCESS table in a form limited to in-frame rearrangements. Some clones are lacking; in checked studies, under half of them reflect an unresolved V gene, and why the rest are absent is not known. That table is the source of V, J and clone size, and D and trimming were worked out from the DNA. The table for this sample lists under 300,000 clones; approximately 85% of them were counted only once. The top ten hold about 11% of the sample.

In the case of this clone: Its recognized antigen is unknown. Base qualities are not recorded, but no much larger clone differs from it by a single base.

The V and J genes are TRBV15 and TRBJ1-3; no D gene can be assigned with confidence. This receptor was obtained from a woman aged 70 to 79 with acute or convalescent COVID-19. Input material: peripheral blood. The encoded CDR3 is CATSPFRTGNTIYF. The DNA is as follows: TGTGCCACCAGCCCCTTTAGAACTGGAAACACCATATATTTT.